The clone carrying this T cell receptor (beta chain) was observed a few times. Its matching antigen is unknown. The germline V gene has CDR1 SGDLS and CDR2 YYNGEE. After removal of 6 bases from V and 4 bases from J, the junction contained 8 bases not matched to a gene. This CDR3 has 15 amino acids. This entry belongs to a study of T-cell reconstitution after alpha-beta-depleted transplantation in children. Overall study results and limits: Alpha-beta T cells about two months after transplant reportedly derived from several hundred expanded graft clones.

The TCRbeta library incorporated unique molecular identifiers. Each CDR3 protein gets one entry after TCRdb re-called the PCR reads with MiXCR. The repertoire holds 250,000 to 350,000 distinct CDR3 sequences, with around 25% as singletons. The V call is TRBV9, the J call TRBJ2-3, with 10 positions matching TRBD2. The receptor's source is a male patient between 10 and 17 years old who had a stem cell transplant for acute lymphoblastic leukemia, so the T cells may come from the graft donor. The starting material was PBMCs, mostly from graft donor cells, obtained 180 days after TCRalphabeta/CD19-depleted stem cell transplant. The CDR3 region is CASTRGTSAADTQYF. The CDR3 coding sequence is TGTGCCAGCACCCGAGGGACTAGCGCGGCAGATACGCAGTATTTT.